This entry lists 5 T cell receptor beta chains sequenced from one sample in a study of shared clonotypes between healthy human individuals. Sequenced by immunoSEQ multiplex PCR; TCRdb stores in-frame clones only, minus some. The sample lists 2 million or so clones; approximately 95% were seen once. Sample: naive CD4+ T cells sorted from blood. Subset here: CD45RA+ positively selected. The receptors shown here come from a young man in good health.

The chain employs TRBV28 and TRBJ2-3; 11 nucleotides align to TRBD2. The CDR3 is 18 amino acids. V dropped 6 bases and J dropped 0; count of bases not matched to a gene: 11. CDR1 and CDR2 (germline): MDHEN, SYDVKM. The chain's CDR3 is CASSPSGGLGSSTDTQYF. CDR3 nucleotides: TGTGCCAGCAGCCCTAGCGGGGGGCTAGGTTCTAGCACAGATACGCAGTATTTT.

The rearrangement links TRBV7-9 to TRBJ2-5; 7 bases fit TRBD1. Per germline, CDR1 SEHNR and CDR2 FQNEAQ (reference sequence). V was clipped by 2 bases and J by 2 bases; unmatched bases: 5. The CDR3 loop spans 15 amino acids. The CDR3 spells CASSLIGDRQETQYF. DNA for the CDR3: TGTGCCAGCAGCTTAATAGGGGACAGACAAGAGACCCAGTACTTC.

J is TRBJ1-6 and V is TRBV6-1; D gene uncertain. The germline V and J ends were trimmed by 3 bases and 6 bases, with 12 bases remaining between them. CDR1 is MNHNS, CDR2 SASEGT, per germline. The CDR3 runs to 15 residues. The CDR3 region has the DNA TGTGCCAGCAGTGATGAACTAGGACTTAATTCACCCCTCCACTTT. This translates into CASSDELGLNSPLHF.

The rearrangement links TRBV30 to TRBJ1-1, with 7 bases matching TRBD1. J was trimmed by 4 bases and V by 1 base; bases with no gene match: 3. Germline loops: CDR1 GTSNPN, CDR2 SVGIG (reference sequence). The CDR3 extends over 13 amino acids. For the CDR3, the DNA is TGTGCCTGGAGTGGACGACAGGGCACTGAAGCTTTCTTT. Translation gives CAWSGRQGTEAFF.

The rearrangement links TRBV15 to TRBJ1-5; D gene ambiguous. Deletions cut 3 bases from V and 2 bases from J, with 8 bases between. This CDR3 is 14 amino acids long. In germline, CDR1 is LNHNV, CDR2 YYDKDF (reference sequence). CDR3 in DNA: TGTGCCACCAGCAGTATTCGGGGCAATCAGCCCCAGCATTTT. Its translation: CATSSIRGNQPQHF.